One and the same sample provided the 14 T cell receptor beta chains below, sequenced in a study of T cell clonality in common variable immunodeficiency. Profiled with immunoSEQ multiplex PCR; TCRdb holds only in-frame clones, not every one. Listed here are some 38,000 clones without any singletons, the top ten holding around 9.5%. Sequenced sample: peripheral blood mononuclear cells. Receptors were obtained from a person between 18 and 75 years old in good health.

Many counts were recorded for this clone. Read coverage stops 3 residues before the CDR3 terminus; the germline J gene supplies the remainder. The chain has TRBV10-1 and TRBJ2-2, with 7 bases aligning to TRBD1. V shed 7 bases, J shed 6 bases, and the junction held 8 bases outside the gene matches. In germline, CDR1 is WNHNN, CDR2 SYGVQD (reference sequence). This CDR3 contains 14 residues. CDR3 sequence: CASTSGGAAGELFF. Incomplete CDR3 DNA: TGCGCCAGCACTTCAGGGGGAGCGGCCGGGGAG.

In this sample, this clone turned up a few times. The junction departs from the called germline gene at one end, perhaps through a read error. Incomplete CDR3 DNA: TGTGCCTGGAGTGTTCTGGGCTCTGGAAACACA. Encoded protein: CAWSVLGSGNT. In full, the CDR3 is CAWSVLGSGNTIYF. J is TRBJ1-3 and V is TRBV30; D is unresolved. The CDR3 end falls 3 residues outside the read, so it is completed with the germline J gene. Per germline, CDR1 GTSNPN and CDR2 SVGIG (reference sequence). The CDR3 sequence is 14 residues long.

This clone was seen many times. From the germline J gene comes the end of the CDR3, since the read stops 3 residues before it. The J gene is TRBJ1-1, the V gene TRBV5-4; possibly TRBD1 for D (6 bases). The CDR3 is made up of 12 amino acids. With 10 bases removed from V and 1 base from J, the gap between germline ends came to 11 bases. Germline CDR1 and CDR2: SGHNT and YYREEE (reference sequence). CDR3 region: CAGGAANTEAFF. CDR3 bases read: TGTGCCGGGGGGGCGGCGAACACTGAA.

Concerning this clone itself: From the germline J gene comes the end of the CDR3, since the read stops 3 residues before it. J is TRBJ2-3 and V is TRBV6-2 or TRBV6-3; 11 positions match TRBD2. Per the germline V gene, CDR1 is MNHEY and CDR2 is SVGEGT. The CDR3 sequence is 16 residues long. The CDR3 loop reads CASSATSGSLIETQYF. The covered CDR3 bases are TGTGCCAGCAGTGCCACTAGCGGGAGTCTGATCGAGACG.

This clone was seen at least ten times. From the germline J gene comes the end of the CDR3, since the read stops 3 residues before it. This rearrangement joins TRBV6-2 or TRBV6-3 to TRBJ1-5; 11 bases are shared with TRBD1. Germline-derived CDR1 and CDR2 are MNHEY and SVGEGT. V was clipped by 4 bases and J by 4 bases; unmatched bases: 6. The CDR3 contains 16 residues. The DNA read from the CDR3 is TGTGCCAGCAGTTCCGGGACAGGGGGTTTTAATCAGCCC. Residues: CASSSGTGGFNQP. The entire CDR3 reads CASSSGTGGFNQPQHF.

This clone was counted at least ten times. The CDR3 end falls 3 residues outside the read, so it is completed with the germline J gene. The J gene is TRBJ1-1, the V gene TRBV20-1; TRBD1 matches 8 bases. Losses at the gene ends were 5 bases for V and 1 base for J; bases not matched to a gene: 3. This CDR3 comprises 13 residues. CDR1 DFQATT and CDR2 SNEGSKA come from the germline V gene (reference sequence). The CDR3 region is CSADGTGNTEAFF. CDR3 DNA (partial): TGCAGTGCTGATGGGACAGGGAACACTGAA.

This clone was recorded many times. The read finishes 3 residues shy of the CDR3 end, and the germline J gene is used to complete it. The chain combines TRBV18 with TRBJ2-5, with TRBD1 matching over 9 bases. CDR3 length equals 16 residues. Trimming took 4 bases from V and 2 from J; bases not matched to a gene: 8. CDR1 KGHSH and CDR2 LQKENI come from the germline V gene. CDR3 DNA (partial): TGTGCCAGCTCACTCCCCGGGACAGGGAAACAAGAGACC. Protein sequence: CASSLPGTGKQET. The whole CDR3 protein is CASSLPGTGKQETQYF. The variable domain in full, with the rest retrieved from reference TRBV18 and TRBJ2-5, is NAGVMQNPRHLVRRRGQEARLRCSPMKGHSHVYWYRQLPEEGLKFMVYLQKENIIDESGMPKERFSAEFPKEGPSILRIQQVVRGDSAAYFCASSLPGTGKQETQYFGPGTRLLVL.

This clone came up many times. CDR3 bases read: TGTGCCAGCAGCCAAGGGGCGGGGAAGACG. It yields the protein CASSQGAGKT. The full CDR3 sequence reads CASSQGAGKTQYF. This chain connects TRBV14 to TRBJ2-3; D is possibly TRBD2 (6 bases). The sequence runs out 3 residues before the end of the CDR3; the remainder is reconstructed from the germline J gene. CDR3 size: 13 residues. Germline V gene data show CDR1 as SGHDN and CDR2 as FVKESK.

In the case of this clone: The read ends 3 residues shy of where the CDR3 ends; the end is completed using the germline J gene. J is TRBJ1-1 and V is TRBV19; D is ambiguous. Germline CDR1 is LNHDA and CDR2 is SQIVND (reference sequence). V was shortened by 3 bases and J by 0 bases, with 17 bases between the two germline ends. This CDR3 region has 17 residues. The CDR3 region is CASSILRLKTMNTEAFF. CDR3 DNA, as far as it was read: TGTGCCAGTAGTATTTTACGACTAAAAACAATGAACACTGAA.

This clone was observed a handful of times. The CDR3 sequence: CAWSTQGWDGQYF. The covered CDR3 bases are TGTGCCTGGAGTACACAGGGTTGGGACGGT. This chain uses TRBV30 with TRBJ2-4; D perhaps matches TRBD1 (6 bases). The read falls 3 residues short of the CDR3 end, and the missing part is taken from the germline J gene. This CDR3 is 13 amino acids long. The germline CDR1 and CDR2 sequences are GTSNPN and SVGIG (reference sequence). The entire variable domain, with the rest obtained from reference TRBV30 and TRBJ2-4, is as follows: SQTIHQWPATLVQPVGSPLSLECTVEGTSNPNLYWYRQAAGRGLQLLFYSVGIGQISSEVPQNLSASRPQDRQFILSSKKLLLSDSGFYLCAWSTQGWDGQYFGAGTRLSVL.

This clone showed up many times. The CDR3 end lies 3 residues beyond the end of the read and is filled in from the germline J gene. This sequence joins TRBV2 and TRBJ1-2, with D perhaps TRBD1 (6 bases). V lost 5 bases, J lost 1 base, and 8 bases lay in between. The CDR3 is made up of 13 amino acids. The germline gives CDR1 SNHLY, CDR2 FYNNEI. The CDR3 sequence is CASSPDSNYGYTF. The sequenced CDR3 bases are TGTGCCAGCAGTCCGGACAGTAACTATGGC. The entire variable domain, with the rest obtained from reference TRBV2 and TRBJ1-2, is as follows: EPEVTQTPSHQVTQMGQEVILRCVPISNHLYFYWYRQILGQKVEFLVSFYNNEISEKSEIFDDQFSVERPDGSNFTLKIRSTKLEDSAMYFCASSPDSNYGYTFGSGTRLTVV.

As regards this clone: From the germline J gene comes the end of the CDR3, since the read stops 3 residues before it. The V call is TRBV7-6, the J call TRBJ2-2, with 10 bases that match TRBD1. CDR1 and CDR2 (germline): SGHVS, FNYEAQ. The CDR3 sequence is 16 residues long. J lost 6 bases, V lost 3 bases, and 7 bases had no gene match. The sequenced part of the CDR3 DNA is TGTGCCAGCAGCTTGGCGGACAGGGGGGAGGCCGGGGAG. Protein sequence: CASSLADRGEAGE. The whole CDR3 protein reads CASSLADRGEAGELFF.

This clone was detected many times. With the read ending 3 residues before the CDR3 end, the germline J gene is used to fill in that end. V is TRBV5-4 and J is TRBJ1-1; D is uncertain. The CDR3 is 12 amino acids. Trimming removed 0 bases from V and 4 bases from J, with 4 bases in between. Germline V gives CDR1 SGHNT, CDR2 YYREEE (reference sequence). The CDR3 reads CASSLGRTEAFF. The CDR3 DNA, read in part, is TGTGCCAGCAGCTTGGGTCGCACTGAA.

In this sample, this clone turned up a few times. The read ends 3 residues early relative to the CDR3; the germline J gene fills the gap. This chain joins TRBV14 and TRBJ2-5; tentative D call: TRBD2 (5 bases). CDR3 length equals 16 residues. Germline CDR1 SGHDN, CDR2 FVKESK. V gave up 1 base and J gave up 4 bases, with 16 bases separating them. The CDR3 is CASSQGAGGLGETQYF. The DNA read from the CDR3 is TGTGCCAGCAGCCAAGGGGCGGGCGGTCTGGGAGAGACC.